One and the same sample provided the 27 T cell receptor beta chains below, sequenced in a study of blood T cell repertoires in COVID-19. Here immunoSEQ multiplex PCR was the method, and the copy in TCRdb shows in-frame clones only, minus some. The sample lists around 100,000 clones; about 81% were seen once. The source material was peripheral blood. The receptors derive from a woman in her fifties or sixties with acute or convalescent COVID-19.

The chain is built from TRBV4-3 and TRBJ2-2; tentatively, D is TRBD1 (5 bases). Looked up from germline, CDR1 is LGHNA and CDR2 is YSLEER. The ends were cut back, 0 bases at V and 3 bases at J, with 8 bases in the middle. The CDR3 spans 15 residues. The CDR3 bases are TGCGCCAGCAGCCAAGATAAGGGGTACACCGGGGAGCTGTTTTTT. Protein sequence: CASSQDKGYTGELFF.

V usage is TRBV27 and J usage is TRBJ1-1; D may be TRBD1 (6 bases). Trimming stripped 5 bases from V and 1 base from J, with 11 bases between. The CDR3 is 14 residues long. The germline gives CDR1 MNHEY, CDR2 SMNVEV (reference sequence). CDR3: CASSLGHRNTEAFF. In DNA, the CDR3 is TGTGCCAGCAGTCTGGGACATCGGAACACTGAAGCTTTCTTT.

A few counts support this clone. V gene TRBV9 combines with J gene TRBJ1-6; 9 bases align to TRBD1. Germline trimming cut 1 base from V and 8 bases from J; bases unmatched to any gene: 4. The CDR3 is 15 residues long. In germline, CDR1 is SGDLS, CDR2 YYNGEE. CDR3 in DNA: TGTGCCAGCAGCGTATCTTGGACAGGGGATTCACCCCTCCACTTT. Encoded protein: CASSVSWTGDSPLHF.

This clone was observed once. The chain recombines TRBV2 with TRBJ2-5, with D tentatively TRBD1 (6 bases). The CDR3 runs 13 residues. Germline CDR1 reads SNHLY; CDR2 reads FYNNEI. V lost 6 bases, J lost 3 bases, and 11 bases lay in between. The DNA of the CDR3 is TGTGCCAGCAGATTAAACAGGGAAGAGACCCAGTACTTC. It specifies CASRLNREETQYF.

The chain's CDR3 is CASSGPRGYGLGPQHF. CDR3 in DNA: TGTGCCAGCAGTGGGCCTAGGGGCTATGGTTTGGGGCCCCAGCATTTT. V is TRBV6-1 and J is TRBJ1-5; possibly TRBD1 for D (5 bases). The CDR3 runs 16 residues. Germline lookup yields CDR1 MNHNS and CDR2 SASEGT. V lost 4 bases, J lost 9 bases, and 22 bases lay in between.

The gene calls are TRBV11-3 and TRBJ1-1; TRBD1 aligns across 7 bases. Germline assignment: CDR1 SGHNT and CDR2 YENEEA. Trimming took 1 base from V and 4 from J; bases not matched to a gene: 3. This CDR3 comprises 14 residues. Written as DNA, the CDR3 is TGTGCCAGCAGCTTAGGAGGGGGCGGCACTGAAGCTTTCTTT. Translated: CASSLGGGGTEAFF.

This chain connects TRBV7-2 to TRBJ1-1; D remains unclear. This CDR3 is 14 amino acids long. Germline loops: CDR1 SGHTA, CDR2 FQGNSA. V was cut by 7 bases and J by 1 base, with 13 bases left in between. The CDR3 region has the DNA TGTGCCAGCACCCCCCTCACAACGAACACTGAAGCTTTCTTT. Protein product: CASTPLTTNTEAFF.

The rearrangement joins TRBV7-2 to TRBJ2-3; no clear D gene. Germline CDR1 is SGHTA and CDR2 is FQGNSA. Trimming removed 2 bases from V and 1 base from J, with 7 bases in between. The CDR3 loop spans 14 amino acids. Here the CDR3 reads CASSLTSGTDTQYF. CDR3 nucleotide sequence: TGTGCCAGCAGCTTAACATCCGGCACAGATACGCAGTATTTT. Full variable domain (remainder filled in from reference TRBV7-2 and TRBJ2-3): GAGVSQSPSNKVTEKGKDVELRCDPISGHTALYWYRQSLGQGLEFLIYFQGNSAPDKSGLPSDRFSAERTGGSVSTLTIQRTQQEDSAVYLCASSLTSGTDTQYFGPGTRLTVL.

The V and J genes are TRBV6-4 and TRBJ2-1, with no clear D. This CDR3 is 15 amino acids long. Trimming pared 4 bases from V and 0 bases from J, leaving 10 bases between. CDR1 is MRHNA, CDR2 SNTAGT, per germline. CDR3 region: CASSVRASSYNEQFF. CDR3 bases: TGTGCCAGCAGTGTACGCGCAAGCTCCTACAATGAGCAGTTCTTC.

The gene calls are TRBV7-9 and TRBJ1-4; tentatively, D is TRBD1 (5 bases). Between the trimmed V and J ends, which lost 5 bases and 7 bases, there was a span of 14 bases. This CDR3 region has 14 residues. Germline V gives CDR1 SEHNR, CDR2 FQNEAQ (reference sequence). The DNA of the CDR3 is TGTGCCAGCAGCCCCAGCAGGGCCGGTGAAAAACTGTTTTTT. Translation: CASSPSRAGEKLFF.

The rearrangement uses TRBV6-4 and TRBJ2-3; possibly TRBD2 for D (6 bases). The CDR3 length is 16 residues. Germline V gives CDR1 MRHNA, CDR2 SNTAGT. V was shortened by 4 bases and J by 0 bases, with 14 bases between the two germline ends. In DNA, the CDR3 is TGTGCCAGCAGTGCTCTCGGCGGGGTAAGCACAGATACGCAGTATTTT. Amino acids: CASSALGGVSTDTQYF.

The genes are TRBV21-1 and TRBJ2-5; TRBD1 reflects the table's D call only, with no check against the DNA. TRBV21-1 is assigned pseudogene status. The CDR3 spans 17 residues. Written as DNA, the CDR3 is TGTGCCAGCACTGCGTCTAAAGGGGGCGAAGATTGGGAGACCCAGTACTTC. Protein: CASTASKGGEDWETQYF.

The rearrangement joins TRBV19 to TRBJ2-1, with 7 bases that match TRBD1. This CDR3 has 16 residues. Germline CDR1 reads LNHDA; CDR2 reads SQIVND (reference sequence). The trim removed 7 bases at V and 0 bases at J, leaving 9 bases unmatched. CDR3 nucleotide sequence: TGTGCCAGTAAAGGCAGGGGGAGCAGCTCCTACAATGAGCAGTTCTTC. Its protein product is CASKGRGSSSYNEQFF.

This chain joins TRBV27 and TRBJ1-6; no reliable D call. Per germline, CDR1 MNHEY and CDR2 SMNVEV (reference sequence). The V and J ends lost 4 bases and 4 bases respectively, with 8 bases between them. This CDR3 is 14 amino acids long. This CDR3 is CASSWQEYNSPLHF. The DNA for the CDR3 is TGTGCCAGCAGTTGGCAGGAATATAATTCACCCCTCCACTTT.

This chain uses TRBV19 with TRBJ1-4, with D uncertain. Germline V gives CDR1 LNHDA, CDR2 SQIVND (reference sequence). The CDR3 length is 16 residues. V dropped 7 bases and J dropped 0 bases, with 15 bases sitting between them. The DNA for the CDR3 is TGTGCCAGTACCCCCGAGGCCCACCCAACTAATGAAAAACTGTTTTTT. As protein: CASTPEAHPTNEKLFF. Together with reference TRBV19 and TRBJ1-4, the CDR3 gives the full variable domain: DGGITQSPKYLFRKEGQNVTLSCEQNLNHDAMYWYRQDPGQGLRLIYYSQIVNDFQKGDIAEGYSVSREKKESFPLTVTSAQKNPTAFYLCASTPEAHPTNEKLFFGSGTQLSVL.

The chain carries TRBV2 and TRBJ2-1; D is ambiguous. Looked up from germline, CDR1 is SNHLY and CDR2 is FYNNEI. Trimming took 3 bases from V and 9 from J, leaving 3 bases between them. CDR3 length: 10 residues. The CDR3 reads CASSDGEQFF. Here the CDR3 DNA reads TGTGCCAGCAGTGACGGTGAGCAGTTCTTC.

CDR3 nucleotides: TGTGCCAGCGAGCCCTCCTTATTCGCCGGGGAGCTGTTTTTT. The encoded protein is CASEPSLFAGELFF. The gene calls are TRBV11-2 and TRBJ2-2; D is unclear. CDR3 length equals 14 residues. V was trimmed by 8 bases and J by 6 bases, leaving 16 bases between them. Germline-derived CDR1 and CDR2 are SGHAT and FQNNGV.

J is TRBJ1-1 and V is TRBV12-3 or TRBV12-4, with D unclear. Trimming removed 3 bases at V and 4 bases at J, with 9 bases between. This CDR3 has 13 amino acids. DNA for the CDR3: TGTGCCAGCAGTTTCCGCGGAAGCACTGAAGCTTTCTTT. Protein sequence: CASSFRGSTEAFF.

This chain joins TRBV19 and TRBJ1-6; D gene unclear. The V and J ends lost 4 bases and 3 bases respectively, with 10 bases between them. Per germline, CDR1 LNHDA and CDR2 SQIVND (reference sequence). The CDR3 has 15 residues. CDR3 amino acids: CASSRAGNYNSPLHF. The CDR3 nucleotides are TGTGCCAGTAGTAGGGCAGGAAACTATAATTCACCCCTCCACTTT.

The rearrangement uses TRBV7-3 and TRBJ1-2; D remains ambiguous. V lost 2 bases to trimming and J lost 6 bases, with 13 bases between them. This CDR3 has 14 amino acids. Germline V CDR1 and CDR2: SGHTA, FQGTGA. The CDR3: CASSLSSEVDGYTF. The CDR3 DNA is TGTGCCAGCAGCTTATCATCAGAGGTGGATGGCTACACCTTC.

This clone is a singleton in its sample. DNA of the CDR3: TGTGCCAGCAGGCGGGGTGAGAACACTGAAGCTTTCTTT. Amino acid sequence: CASRRGENTEAFF. V usage is TRBV28 and J usage is TRBJ1-1; no clear D. Germline V gene data show CDR1 as MDHEN and CDR2 as SYDVKM. The V gene lost 6 bases and the J gene lost 1 base, with 9 bases spanning the gap. The CDR3 has 13 amino acids.

The chain carries TRBV5-4 and TRBJ1-2, with 9 bases matching TRBD1. CDR3 length: 14 amino acids. The germline V gene has CDR1 SGHNT and CDR2 YYREEE (reference sequence). V trimming: 9 bases; J trimming: 3 bases; junction bases outside the gene matches: 9. DNA for the CDR3: TGTGCCACAACCACGACAGGGGGGGACTATGGCTACACCTTC. It is translated as CATTTTGGDYGYTF.

The CDR3 reads CASSLAADTQYF. The CDR3 nucleotides are TGTGCCAGCAGCTTAGCTGCAGATACGCAGTATTTT. The rearrangement uses TRBV13 and TRBJ2-3; D call uncertain. Looked up from germline, CDR1 is PRHDT and CDR2 is FYEKMQ (reference sequence). The V gene lost 1 base and the J gene lost 4 bases, with 3 bases spanning the gap. The CDR3 loop spans 12 amino acids.

This clone came up many times. The chain has TRBV30 and TRBJ1-1; D gene uncertain. CDR1 is GTSNPN, CDR2 SVGIG, per germline (reference sequence). Between the trimmed V and J ends, which lost 5 bases and 0 bases, there was a span of 4 bases. The CDR3 extends over 11 amino acids. The DNA for the CDR3 is TGTGCCTGGGTCATGAACACTGAAGCTTTCTTT. Its translation: CAWVMNTEAFF.

DNA of the CDR3: TGTGCCAGCAGCCCACGGACTGAAGCTAACTATGGCTACACCTTC. It translates to CASSPRTEANYGYTF. V is TRBV9 and J is TRBJ1-2; no clear D gene. Trimming left V 4 bases short and J 0 bases short, with 13 bases between. The CDR3 is 15 residues long. Germline V gives CDR1 SGDLS, CDR2 YYNGEE. Supplemented by reference TRBV9 and TRBJ1-2, the full variable domain reads DSGVTQTPKHLITATGQRVTLRCSPRSGDLSVYWYQQSLDQGLQFLIQYYNGEERAKGNILERFSAQQFPDLHSELNLSSLELGDSALYFCASSPRTEANYGYTFGSGTRLTVV.

V usage is TRBV18 and J usage is TRBJ2-2; 7 bases fit TRBD1. The V gene's germline CDR1 is KGHSH and CDR2 LQKENI. This CDR3 contains 16 residues. The V segment lost 2 bases and the J segment 4 bases; nucleotides outside the gene matches: 7. The CDR3 DNA follows: TGTGCCAGCTCACCAATCAAGGGGGCGAGCACCGGGGAGCTGTTTTTT. Translated, it gives CASSPIKGASTGELFF. Filled out from reference TRBV18 and TRBJ2-2, the complete variable domain reads NAGVMQNPRHLVRRRGQEARLRCSPMKGHSHVYWYRQLPEEGLKFMVYLQKENIIDESGMPKERFSAEFPKEGPSILRIQQVVRGDSAAYFCASSPIKGASTGELFFGEGSRLTVL.

This clone was picked up a small number of times. The same CDR3 also results from other DNA sequences found in this sample. The chain recombines TRBV28 with TRBJ1-2, with D possibly being TRBD1 (6 bases). V was clipped by 6 bases and J by 5 bases, with 13 bases between them. CDR3 length equals 13 residues. Looked up from germline, CDR1 is MDHEN and CDR2 is SYDVKM. CDR3 sequence reads: CASSLTGNYGYTF. DNA of the CDR3: TGTGCCAGCAGCCTAACAGGGAATTATGGCTACACCTTC.